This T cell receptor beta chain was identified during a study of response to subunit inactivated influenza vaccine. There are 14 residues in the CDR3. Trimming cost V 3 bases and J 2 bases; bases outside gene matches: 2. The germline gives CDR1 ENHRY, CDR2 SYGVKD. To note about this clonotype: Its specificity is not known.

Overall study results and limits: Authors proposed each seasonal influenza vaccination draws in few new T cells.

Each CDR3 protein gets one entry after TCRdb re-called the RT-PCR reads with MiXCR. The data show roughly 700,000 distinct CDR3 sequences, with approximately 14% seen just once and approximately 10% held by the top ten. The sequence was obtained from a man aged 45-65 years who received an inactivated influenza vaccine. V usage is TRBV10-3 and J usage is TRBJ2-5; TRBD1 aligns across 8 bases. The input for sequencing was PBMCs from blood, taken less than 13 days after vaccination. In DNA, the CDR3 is TGTGCCATCAGTGAATGGGACAGGCAAGAGACCCAGTACTTC. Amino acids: CAISEWDRQETQYF.